The T cell receptor (beta chain) described here comes from a study of T cell responses to AZD1222 COVID-19 vaccine. About the study: Second-dose recipients at about 4 or about 12 weeks were treated as one pooled group. Study results and caveats: The donors showed a predominance of white British ancestry and of females, with possible underestimation of clonal diversity. Just a handful of AZD1222 recipients were seropositive at baseline. A rise in Spike-specific TCR breadth and depth followed two AZD1222 doses.

The protocol was immunoSEQ multiplex PCR, while the TCRdb copy is restricted to in-frame clones and leaves out a portion. The repertoire consists of about 130,000 clones, with over 90% occurring once and the leading ten covering roughly 0.87%. This clone was found a few times. Antigen specificity is unknown. Germline assignment: CDR1 SGHTA and CDR2 FQGNSA. Trimming at V came to 4 bases and at J to 8 bases, leaving 3 bases not matched to a gene. The CDR3 is 13 amino acids. The TCR originated in an adult in good health. The V and J genes are TRBV7-2 and TRBJ1-1; 11 bases map to TRBD1. Sequenced material: peripheral blood, taken on day 0 of AZD1222 vaccination. DNA of the CDR3: TGTGCCAGCAGCTGGACAGGGGGCAACGAAGCTTTCTTT. Amino acids: CASSWTGGNEAFF.